These 6 T cell receptor beta chains were sequenced from one sample in a study of vaccination and CD4 T cells after COVID-19. These receptors' targets are unknown. The treatment denotes: approximately nine-day PBMC culture with coronavirus spike peptide pools or control peptides (ViraFEST assay). The unexposed donor gave CD4+ T cells before the COVID-19 pandemic (2011-2018). An Oncomine TCR Beta short-read assay was used to sequence the DNA from cultured CD4+ T cells. MiXCR was run by TCRdb on the PCR reads, yielding one entry per CDR3 protein. The profile shows almost 6,000 distinct CDR3 sequences, about a third of them singletons. Source material: CD4+ T cells from blood, cultured in vitro. Receptor source: a human donor in good health.

The CDR3 here is CAGQGAYTGELFF. The CDR3 nucleotides are TGTGCCGGACAGGGGGCTTACACCGGGGAGCTGTTTTTT. This chain links TRBV6-1 with TRBJ2-2, with TRBD1 matching over 11 bases. J gave up 3 bases and V 11 bases, and 2 bases lay outside the gene matches. The length of the CDR3 is 13 residues. The germline CDR1 and CDR2 sequences are MNHNS and SASEGT.

The chain combines TRBV7-9 with TRBJ1-3, with unresolved D. Deletions cut 1 base from V and 6 bases from J, with 7 bases between. The germline CDR1 and CDR2 sequences are SEHNR and FQNEAQ (reference sequence). The CDR3 is made up of 13 amino acids. The CDR3 bases are TGTGCCAGCAGCTTAGGGTCGGTAAACACCATATATTTT. This sequence encodes CASSLGSVNTIYF.

This clonotype has just a few counts. CDR3 region: CASSLKPTGGGNQPQHF. CDR3 sequence (DNA): TGTGCCAGCAGTCTTAAACCGACAGGGGGCGGCAATCAGCCCCAGCATTTT. This chain uses TRBV27 with TRBJ1-5; the match to TRBD1 covers 10 bases. The length of the CDR3 is 17 residues. The germline V gene has CDR1 MNHEY and CDR2 SMNVEV (reference sequence). The trim removed 5 bases at V and 2 bases at J, leaving 9 bases unmatched.

This clonotype was recorded a few times. Written as DNA, the CDR3 is TGTGCCAGCAGTGCGGGACAGGGGGGAACACCCCTCCACTTT. This translates into CASSAGQGGTPLHF. The chain recombines TRBV2 with TRBJ1-6, with TRBD1 matching 11 bases. CDR1 is SNHLY, CDR2 FYNNEI, per germline. The CDR3 loop spans 14 amino acids. The J segment lost 11 bases and the V segment lost 4 bases, leaving 4 bases of the junction unmatched.

The V call is TRBV7-8, the J call TRBJ1-5; unclear D gene. Germline loops: CDR1 SGHVS, CDR2 FQNEAQ. Deletions cut 5 bases from V and 0 bases from J, with 17 bases between. CDR3 size: 17 residues. The CDR3 DNA reads TGTGCCAGCAGCCTAAACCTCTGGCGGGATAGCAATCAGCCCCAGCATTTT. Protein sequence: CASSLNLWRDSNQPQHF.

This clonotype was seen only a few times. The chain carries TRBV12-3 or TRBV12-4 and TRBJ1-2; a possible D gene is TRBD1 (5 bases). This CDR3 is built from 13 residues. The V end was cut by 7 bases, the J end by 4 bases, with 13 bases between. DNA for the CDR3: TGTGCCAGCAACCTTGGGGGAACCTATGGCTACACCTTC. It yields the protein CASNLGGTYGYTF.